The 32 T cell receptor beta chains below were found in one sample sequenced in a study of blood T cell repertoires in COVID-19. Generated by immunoSEQ multiplex PCR, the TCRdb table keeps only in-frame clones and is missing some. The table lists approximately 170,000 clones, 86% of them singletons, with over 9.5% in the top ten. Sequences were obtained from peripheral blood. Source of these receptors: an older woman with COVID-19, enrolled during active disease.

This clone was seen only once. The CDR3 sequence: CAWSFHPGETQYF. The DNA for the CDR3 is TGTGCCTGGAGTTTTCATCCGGGGGAGACCCAGTACTTC. The V gene is TRBV30, the J gene TRBJ2-5; possible D gene TRBD2, 5 bases. In germline, CDR1 is GTSNPN, CDR2 SVGIG (reference sequence). CDR3 size: 13 residues. Trimming removed 2 bases from V and 5 bases from J, with 12 bases in between.

The chain uses TRBV7-2 and TRBJ1-4; D might be TRBD1 (5 bases). There are 15 residues in the CDR3. The germline V gene has CDR1 SGHTA and CDR2 FQGNSA. V was shortened by 5 bases and J by 4 bases, with 14 bases between the two germline ends. CDR3 in DNA: TGTGCCAGCAGCCCTGCGGGGACTCTTAATGAAAAACTGTTTTTT. Translating gives CASSPAGTLNEKLFF.

This clone was seen only once. The V and J genes are TRBV6-5 and TRBJ2-7, with D possibly matching TRBD2 (5 bases). CDR1 and CDR2 (germline): MNHEY, SVGAGI. This CDR3 is 13 amino acids long. V lost 1 base, J lost 6 bases, and 10 bases lay in between. This chain's CDR3 is CASSYLRAGEQYF. The CDR3, as DNA: TGTGCCAGCAGTTACTTGAGGGCGGGCGAGCAGTACTTC.

This clone was detected only once. The chain has TRBV7-8 and TRBJ2-7; D is ambiguous. Germline CDR1 and CDR2: SGHVS and FQNEAQ. CDR3 length: 12 residues. Trimming cost V 1 base and J 2 bases, with 3 bases left between them. The CDR3 DNA reads as TGTGCCAGCAGCTTAGACACCTACGAGCAGTACTTC. Protein: CASSLDTYEQYF. Full variable domain (rest looked up from reference TRBV7-8 and TRBJ2-7): GAGVSQSPRYKVAKRGQDVALRCDPISGHVSLFWYQQALGQGPEFLTYFQNEAQLDKSGLPSDRFFAERPEGSVSTLKIQRTQQEDSAVYLCASSLDTYEQYFGPGTRLTVT.

The rearrangement joins TRBV30 to TRBJ2-7; 10 positions agree with TRBD1. Germline loops: CDR1 GTSNPN, CDR2 SVGIG (reference sequence). The ends lost 2 bases at V and 4 bases at J; junction bases unmatched: 2. This CDR3 spans 13 amino acids. This chain's CDR3 is CAWSPGQGYEQYF. CDR3 sequence (DNA): TGTGCCTGGAGTCCGGGACAGGGGTACGAGCAGTACTTC.

The gene calls are TRBV7-2 and TRBJ1-3; no firm D call. Looked up from germline, CDR1 is SGHTA and CDR2 is FQGNSA. The CDR3 sequence is 14 residues long. Trimming pared 3 bases from V and 4 bases from J, leaving 10 bases between. Written as DNA, the CDR3 is TGTGCCAGCAGCTTTTCTTCCCAGGGAAACACCATATATTTT. Translating gives CASSFSSQGNTIYF.

Here the CDR3 DNA reads TGCGCCAGCAGTGAATTAGCGGGCTTCTTCTCCTACAATGAGCAGTTCTTC. Residues: CASSELAGFFSYNEQFF. The J gene is TRBJ2-1, the V gene TRBV10-2; 7 bases are a match to TRBD2. Germline V CDR1 and CDR2: WSHSY, SAAADI. The CDR3 is 17 amino acids. V dropped 3 bases and J dropped 0; count of bases not matched to a gene: 8.

CDR3 nucleotide sequence: TGTGCCAGCAGGATAACGGGACAGGGGACCTACGAGCAGTACTTC. Translation: CASRITGQGTYEQYF. The V gene is TRBV28, the J gene TRBJ2-7, with 10 bases matching TRBD1. V lost 6 bases and J lost 2; bases outside the gene matches: 7. Germline V gene data show CDR1 as MDHEN and CDR2 as SYDVKM. The CDR3 is made up of 15 amino acids.

This chain joins TRBV6-5 and TRBJ2-7; TRBD2 matches 9 bases. V shed 6 bases, J shed 1 base, and the junction held 7 bases outside the gene matches. This CDR3 has 15 amino acids. Germline assignment: CDR1 MNHEY and CDR2 SVGAGI. The CDR3, as DNA: TGTGCCAGCAGCGCCGAGACTAGCGGTTCCTACGAGCAGTACTTC. Translated: CASSAETSGSYEQYF.

This chain joins TRBV7-2 and TRBJ2-7; TRBD2 agrees at 8 bases. The germline CDR1 and CDR2 sequences are SGHTA and FQGNSA. The J segment lost 4 bases and the V segment lost 4 bases, leaving 12 bases of the junction unmatched. CDR3 size: 16 residues. The CDR3 DNA sequence: TGTGCCAGCAGCTCTAGAGGACTAGCTTTGGTATACGAGCAGTACTTC. As protein: CASSSRGLALVYEQYF.

As to this clone: Other DNA sequences in the sample encode the same CDR3. The V and J genes are TRBV5-1 and TRBJ1-1; a weak D match, TRBD1 (5 bases). The CDR3 sequence is 15 residues long. V dropped 0 bases and J dropped 4 bases, with 13 bases sitting between them. Per the germline V gene, CDR1 is SGHRS and CDR2 is YFSETQ. The CDR3 DNA reads as TGCGCCAGCAGCTTGGAGGAGGGTAGGGGCACTGAAGCTTTCTTT. Translated, it gives CASSLEEGRGTEAFF. Complete variable domain (other parts from reference TRBV5-1 and TRBJ1-1): KAGVTQTPRYLIKTRGQQVTLSCSPISGHRSVSWYQQTPGQGLQFLFEYFSETQRNKGNFPGRFSGRQFSNSRSEMNVSTLELGDSALYLCASSLEEGRGTEAFFGQGTRLTVV.

The chain uses TRBV29-1 and TRBJ1-2; 9 nucleotides agree with TRBD1. The germline gives CDR1 SQVTM, CDR2 ANQGSEA. After removal of 3 bases from V and 5 bases from J, the junction contained 1 base not matched to a gene. This CDR3 spans 12 amino acids. The CDR3 loop is CSVDGQGYGYTF. The CDR3 region has the DNA TGCAGCGTTGATGGACAGGGGTATGGCTACACCTTC.

The genes are TRBV1 and TRBJ2-7; TRBD2, the D gene given by the table, was not confirmed from the DNA. TRBV1 corresponds to a pseudogene. The CDR3 consists of 12 residues. CDR3 bases: TGCACCACCCTTGGGACTAATCGCGAGCAGTACTTC. This gives the protein CTTLGTNREQYF.

V gene TRBV4-1 combines with J gene TRBJ1-4; D possibly corresponds to TRBD1 (5 bases). The germline V gene encodes CDR1 MGHRA and CDR2 YSYEKL. Trimming cost V 0 bases and J 1 base, with 18 bases left between them. This CDR3 is built from 19 residues. The CDR3 protein is CASSQDWEGQGLTNEKLFF. The CDR3, as DNA: TGCGCCAGCAGCCAAGATTGGGAGGGTCAGGGATTAACTAATGAAAAACTGTTTTTT.

The chain carries TRBV11-2 and TRBJ1-2; perhaps TRBD1 as D (5 bases). CDR1 is SGHAT, CDR2 FQNNGV, per germline. The CDR3 is 15 residues long. The V and J ends lost 5 bases and 5 bases respectively, with 18 bases between them. CDR3 residues: CASSQGTVSHYGYTF. The CDR3 DNA sequence: TGTGCCAGCAGCCAGGGAACAGTCTCCCATTATGGCTACACCTTC.

The V and J genes are TRBV24-1 and TRBJ1-2; tentatively, D is TRBD1 (5 bases). Germline-derived CDR1 and CDR2 are KGHDR and SFDVKD. V was pared by 5 bases and J by 4 bases, with 16 bases between. The CDR3 extends over 15 amino acids. This CDR3 is CATSGGEHLSYGYTF. DNA of the CDR3: TGTGCCACCAGTGGGGGGGAACACCTATCCTATGGCTACACCTTC.

There are a few counts of this clone. J is TRBJ1-2 and V is TRBV5-1; D possibly corresponds to TRBD1 (5 bases). The CDR3 has 15 residues. Germline values: CDR1 SGHRS, CDR2 YFSETQ. The germline V and J ends were trimmed by 2 bases and 4 bases, with 15 bases remaining between them. CDR3: CASSFLTDDSYGYTF. CDR3 in DNA: TGCGCCAGCAGCTTTCTGACAGACGATAGCTATGGCTACACCTTC.

The V and J genes are TRBV5-8 and TRBJ2-7; 8 nucleotides line up with TRBD1. CDR3 length: 14 amino acids. The germline gives CDR1 SGHTS, CDR2 YDEGEE. The V and J ends lost 5 bases and 2 bases, in that order; junction bases with no gene match: 6. The CDR3 is CASRRTGRTYEQYF. The CDR3 coding sequence is TGTGCCAGCAGACGGACAGGGCGGACCTACGAGCAGTACTTC.

This chain links TRBV7-6 with TRBJ1-1, with unresolved D. The CDR3 loop spans 16 amino acids. The V gene lost 2 bases and the J gene lost 0 bases, with 13 bases spanning the gap. Germline lookup yields CDR1 SGHVS and CDR2 FNYEAQ. The CDR3 DNA reads as TGTGCCAGCAGCTTATACCAGGCATCCATGAACACTGAAGCTTTCTTT. It translates to CASSLYQASMNTEAFF. The full variable domain, completed using reference TRBV7-6 and TRBJ1-1, is GAGVSQSPRYKVTKRGQDVALRCDPISGHVSLYWYRQALGQGPEFLTYFNYEAQQDKSGLPNDRFSAERPEGSISTLTIQRTEQRDSAMYRCASSLYQASMNTEAFFGQGTRLTVV.

A note on this clone: A read error may produce the germline difference seen at one junction end. The CDR3: CASSPYSGSSYEQYF. The CDR3 DNA sequence: TGTGCTAGCAGCCCATATAGCGGGAGCTCCTACGAGCAGTACTTC. The J gene is TRBJ2-7, the V gene TRBV7-7, with TRBD2 identical over 9 bases. CDR1 is SSHAT, CDR2 FNYEAQ, per germline (reference sequence). This CDR3 spans 15 amino acids.

The chain joins TRBV3-1 (or the pseudogene TRBV3-2) to TRBJ1-5, with D tentatively TRBD1 (5 bases). V shed 3 bases and J shed 1 base, with 13 bases lying between them. Germline values: CDR1 LGHDT, CDR2 YNNKEL (reference sequence). The CDR3 covers 16 residues. The CDR3 region has the DNA TGTGCCAGCAGCCAGGGAACAGGTAACAGCAATCAGCCCCAGCATTTT. Amino acid sequence: CASSQGTGNSNQPQHF.

This clone was detected once. V is TRBV10-3 and J is TRBJ1-5; TRBD1 aligns across 10 bases. The CDR3 runs 16 residues. Germline CDR1 ENHRY, CDR2 SYGVKD. V gave up 6 bases and J gave up 3 bases; unmatched junction bases: 8. CDR3 in amino acids: CAISQRGQGINQPQHF. DNA of the CDR3: TGTGCCATCAGCCAGCGGGGACAGGGGATCAATCAGCCCCAGCATTTT.

V usage is TRBV7-2 and J usage is TRBJ1-2; D perhaps matches TRBD1 (5 bases). The CDR3 totals 14 residues. V was clipped by 3 bases and J by 4 bases, with 12 bases between them. Germline CDR1 reads SGHTA; CDR2 reads FQGNSA. The CDR3 loop reads CASSLARGGYGYTF. CDR3 bases: TGTGCCAGCAGCTTGGCCCGGGGGGGCTATGGCTACACCTTC. Full variable domain (remainder filled in from reference TRBV7-2 and TRBJ1-2): GAGVSQSPSNKVTEKGKDVELRCDPISGHTALYWYRQSLGQGLEFLIYFQGNSAPDKSGLPSDRFSAERTGGSVSTLTIQRTQQEDSAVYLCASSLARGGYGYTFGSGTRLTVV.

CDR3: CASSLGLGFGGLGQPQHF. DNA for the CDR3: TGTGCCAGCAGCTTGGGATTAGGGTTCGGGGGGCTGGGGCAGCCCCAGCATTTT. The rearrangement joins TRBV5-5 to TRBJ1-5; possible D gene TRBD1, 6 bases. The CDR3 runs 18 residues. Germline lookup yields CDR1 SGHKS and CDR2 YYEKEE (reference sequence). Trimming stripped 0 bases from V and 7 bases from J, with 23 bases between.

The J gene is TRBJ2-1, the V gene TRBV5-1, with D unclear. This CDR3 comprises 13 residues. CDR1 SGHRS and CDR2 YFSETQ come from the germline V gene. V was shortened by 0 bases and J by 4 bases, with 5 bases between the two germline ends. CDR3 sequence reads: CASSLAVYNEQFF. CDR3 DNA: TGCGCCAGCAGCTTGGCGGTTTACAATGAGCAGTTCTTC.

J is TRBJ1-5 and V is TRBV6-4; 10 nucleotides agree with TRBD1. CDR1 and CDR2 from the germline V gene are MRHNA and SNTAGT. This CDR3 spans 19 amino acids. V gave up 10 bases and J gave up 4 bases; unmatched junction bases: 22. This chain's CDR3 is CAIQVVLPGQGSRNQPQHF. CDR3 sequence (DNA): TGTGCCATCCAAGTCGTACTTCCGGGACAGGGGAGTCGGAATCAGCCCCAGCATTTT.

The V call is TRBV27, the J call TRBJ2-5; 15 nucleotides match TRBD2. The V and J ends lost 5 bases and 5 bases, in that order; junction bases with no gene match: 6. The CDR3 totals 16 residues. Germline V gives CDR1 MNHEY, CDR2 SMNVEV (reference sequence). The CDR3 here is CASSAGLAGGGETQYF. The CDR3 coding sequence is TGTGCCAGCAGTGCCGGACTAGCGGGAGGGGGGGAGACCCAGTACTTC.

The chain has TRBV9 and TRBJ2-7; D possibly corresponds to TRBD1 (5 bases). Germline CDR1 SGDLS, CDR2 YYNGEE. Trimming cost V 3 bases and J 2 bases, with 9 bases left between them. The CDR3 spans 13 residues. In DNA, the CDR3 is TGTGCCAGCAGCGGGGGCGGCCCCTACGAGCAGTACTTC. Translating gives CASSGGGPYEQYF. Drawing the rest from reference TRBV9 and TRBJ2-7, the complete variable domain is DSGVTQTPKHLITATGQRVTLRCSPRSGDLSVYWYQQSLDQGLQFLIQYYNGEERAKGNILERFSAQQFPDLHSELNLSSLELGDSALYFCASSGGGPYEQYFGPGTRLTVT.

V usage is TRBV27 and J usage is TRBJ1-2, with 7 positions matching TRBD1. Per the germline V gene, CDR1 is MNHEY and CDR2 is SMNVEV (reference sequence). The CDR3 has 13 residues. With 5 bases clipped from V and 5 bases from J, the junction kept 5 bases outside the gene matches. The chain's CDR3 is CASSRQGSYGYTF. The CDR3 nucleotides read TGTGCCAGCAGTCGACAGGGCAGTTATGGCTACACCTTC.

The chain carries TRBV7-3 and TRBJ2-7; 9 bases are a match to TRBD2. CDR1 is SGHTA and CDR2 is FQGTGA in the germline V gene. The CDR3 totals 16 residues. V lost 1 base and J lost 2; bases outside the gene matches: 6. CDR3 bases: TGTGCCAGCAGCTTAAGTCGGGCGGGAGGGGCCTACGAGCAGTACTTC. It specifies CASSLSRAGGAYEQYF.

The rearrangement links TRBV9 to TRBJ1-4, with 10 bases aligning to TRBD1. J gave up 0 bases and V 3 bases, and 5 bases lay outside the gene matches. Germline V gene data show CDR1 as SGDLS and CDR2 as YYNGEE. The CDR3 is 17 amino acids. The CDR3 sequence is CASSAWDRGTTNEKLFF. DNA of the CDR3: TGTGCCAGCAGCGCGTGGGACAGGGGAACAACTAATGAAAAACTGTTTTTT.

The genes are TRBV3-1 (or the pseudogene TRBV3-2) and TRBJ2-1; 8 bases are a match to TRBD1. Germline loops: CDR1 LGHDT, CDR2 YNNKEL (reference sequence). This CDR3 has 14 amino acids. Unmatched junction bases numbered 8, after V lost 4 bases and J lost 9 bases. The CDR3 DNA sequence: TGTGCCAGCAGCCCCGGACAGGGTTTTGGTGAGCAGTTCTTC. This translates into CASSPGQGFGEQFF.